The clone carrying this T cell receptor (beta chain) was seen ten or more times. Sequencing used immunoSEQ multiplex PCR; TCRdb keeps in-frame clones, though not all of them. The sample includes about 120,000 clones, 58% seen only once; the top ten take about 39%. The sample originates from a study of cytotoxic CD8 clonotypes in ibrutinib-treated CLL. The overall study: The taking of response samples occurred after a median about eleven months of treatment, with a range of 6 to 36.

The CDR3 totals 14 residues. Trimming shortened V by 4 bases and J by 6 bases, and 13 bases separated the two germline ends. Looked up from germline, CDR1 is SNHLY and CDR2 is FYNNEI. The starting material was PBMCs, obtained after 24 months of ibrutinib treatment. The chain employs TRBV2 and TRBJ2-1; perhaps TRBD2 as D (6 bases). This receptor was taken from a human donor with chronic lymphocytic leukemia. The CDR3 bases are TGTGCCAGCAGTGCTCTCGGGACTTCCAATGAGCAGTTCTTC. Translating gives CASSALGTSNEQFF. The whole variable domain, filled in from reference TRBV2 and TRBJ2-1, reads EPEVTQTPSHQVTQMGQEVILRCVPISNHLYFYWYRQILGQKVEFLVSFYNNEISEKSEIFDDQFSVERPDGSNFTLKIRSTKLEDSAMYFCASSALGTSNEQFFGPGTRLTVL.